The TCR beta chain under discussion was sequenced for a study of shared clonotypes between healthy human individuals (dated by TCRdb to the early 2020s). Regarding the research as a whole: The cohort comprised two women and three men aged 18 to 49 years. Per donor, leukapheresis produced somewhere between about 0.85 and 10 billion PBMCs. Blood TCR repertoires of roughly 5 healthy adults were deeply sequenced to estimate repertoire size and the extent of clonotype sharing between individuals. Libraries were prepared and TCR repertoires were sequenced by different laboratories using diverse techniques, in order to increase sequencing depth and limit assay-specific biases. For each donor, CD4 naive and CD4 memory were each run on three plates, CD8 naive on two plates, and CD8 memory on one plate. Points the paper makes about the study in general: When a handful of donors were compared, the shared fraction of clonotypes was around 4.6% for naive CD4, 3.5% for naive CD8, 2.3% for memory CD4, and less than 0.5% for memory CD8. The small number of donors limited the genetic and exposure-history diversity represented. Estimated clonotype richness was generally larger for naive than for memory subsets. Sampling was restricted to blood, and TCR repertoires in tissue are likely to differ from TCR repertoires in blood. Based on pairwise subsampling, the degree of clonotype sharing among donors was expected to be affected by sequencing depth. Clonotypes shared by all four sorted-subset donors showed higher generation probabilities than non-shared clonotypes. Incomplete sequencing was indicated by rarefaction of sorted-subset datasets, despite the large sequencing depth.

On this clone: This clone's antigen is unknown. One base away there is no much larger clone; base qualities are not given.

The donors were healthy, HIV-negative adults with no recently reported acute infections or vaccinations. All donors were Caucasian adults living in Nashville, Tennessee, USA. Magnetic negative selection was used to enrich CD4+ T cells, after which naive cells were positively selected on CD45RA and the negative fraction became the memory subset. Blood was collected by leukapheresis, and PBMCs were isolated by Ficoll-Histopaque density gradient centrifugation and then cryopreserved in liquid nitrogen vapor phase. Analytical flow cytometry was used to check the purity and quantity of every magnetically sorted T cell population. From each sorted fraction, genomic DNA was isolated and quantified by UV absorbance on a Nanodrop 2000c. TCR CDR3 regions were amplified from genomic DNA by multiplex PCR using the deep immunoSEQ assay. For each cell subset, the extracted genomic DNA was distributed evenly across all wells of several immunoSEQ 96-well plates, and each plate served as one replicate. For sorted subsets, around 200 ng genomic DNA, equal to 30,000 to 35,000 T cell genomes, was loaded into each replicate PCR. Purified libraries were measured with a Qubit 3.0 fluorometer, size-checked on a Bioanalyzer 2100, and measured again with the KAPA Library Quantification kit. Each immunoSEQ 96-well plate was sequenced on its own single-read 150-cycle Illumina NextSeq 550 flow cell. On the study's bioinformatics: Because the immunoSEQ output included only junctional sequences and no quality scores, the filtering could not be the same as the filtering used for full-length reads. To assign V/J genes and CDR3, sequences were annotated using PyIR, a Python wrapper for IgBLAST v1.9, with IMGT germline references. Reads were filtered out if the reads had weak V/J assignments (E-value above 1e-6), no CDR3, stop codons, out-of-frame junctions, or ambiguous translated residues. V3J clonotypes were defined as sequences sharing the same inferred V gene, J gene, and CDR3 amino acid sequence. Percentage overlap between repertoires was calculated by dividing the number of shared unique clonotypes by the size of the smaller repertoire. Richness of each repertoire was evaluated using RTK rarefaction, the Chao1 estimator, and Recon v2.1 estimates of unobserved clonotypes. For all TCRbeta clonotypes obtained by the gDNA method from a handful of donors, generation probabilities were computed with OLGA. The source is immuneACCESS, and TCRdb retained only in-frame sequences with V and J called. Part of the clones is not carried over; for the studies checked, unresolved V genes explain less than half of this, and the remainder is unexplained. From that table come the V and J calls and clone size; the DNA was used to work out D and trimming. The table for this sample lists some 2,100,000 clones; approximately 95% of them were counted only once. The biggest ten clones account for 0.13% of the sample.

The source of this sequence is a man aged 18 to 35 in good health. The specimen sequenced was naive CD4+ T cells sorted from blood. Sample cell subset or site, as interpreted from the label and publication: CD45RA+ positively selected.

The DNA sequence reads TGTGCCATAGGAGGGACAATAGGTGAAAAACTGTTTTTT. Translation gives CAIGGTIGEKLFF. The chain was built from TRBV10-3 and TRBJ1-4; a weak D assignment points to TRBD1 (6 bases agree). The CDR3 runs 13 amino acids, cysteine and phenylalanine included. Only the CDR3 portion is preserved as DNA: 39 bases, with reading frame beginning at the first base. CDR1 and CDR2 are drawn from the germline V gene: ENHRY, SYGVKD. Between the V and J ends, shortened by 9 bases and 7 bases respectively, the junction contains 15 bases.